The 14 T cell receptor beta chains below all came from one sample that was sequenced in a study of cytomegalovirus exposure and HLA in healthy donors. Both 60 Vbeta primers and 13 Jbeta primers went into the PCR. This table comes from immunoSEQ multiplex PCR, and its TCRdb copy is limited to in-frame clones, with some not included. The sample holds more than 150,000 clones; approximately 84% are singletons and the top ten take 0.35% to 0.4%. What was sequenced was PBMCs. Receptor source: a boy younger than 10 in good health and CMV-seronegative.

This clone occurred a few times. J is TRBJ1-5 and V is TRBV6-6, with 7 nucleotides matching TRBD1. The CDR3 extends over 15 amino acids. In germline, CDR1 is MNHNY, CDR2 SVGAGI (reference sequence). Trimming took 6 bases from V and 6 from J; bases not matched to a gene: 11. In nucleotides, the CDR3 is TGTGCCAGCAGCCGACAGGGCACAATCCTTCAGCCCCAGCATTTT. Encoded protein: CASSRQGTILQPQHF.

The table lists this clone with a few counts. The chain recombines TRBV28 with TRBJ1-3, with 8 bases fitting TRBD1. This CDR3 contains 14 residues. Germline CDR1 reads MDHEN; CDR2 reads SYDVKM. V trimming: 8 bases; J trimming: 0 bases; junction bases outside the gene matches: 3. The chain's CDR3 is CASHRGDSGNTIYF. The DNA of the CDR3 is TGTGCCAGCCACAGGGGGGACTCTGGAAACACCATATATTTT.

The chain combines TRBV5-1 with TRBJ1-2; D is undetermined. The CDR3 length is 13 residues. V lost 2 bases and J 4 bases, leaving 9 bases between the germline ends. From germline, CDR1 is SGHRS and CDR2 YFSETQ. CDR3 protein: CASSFGSGYGYTF. DNA for the CDR3: TGCGCCAGCAGCTTCGGGAGTGGCTATGGCTACACCTTC.

The V and J genes are TRBV7-8 and TRBJ2-1; tentatively, D is TRBD2 (6 bases). In germline, CDR1 is SGHVS, CDR2 FQNEAQ. This CDR3 is built from 17 residues. V gave up 3 bases and J gave up 2 bases, with 17 bases separating them. The CDR3 here is CASSFSYRESTYNEQFF. CDR3 nucleotide sequence: TGTGCCAGCAGCTTCTCTTATCGGGAGTCCACCTACAATGAGCAGTTCTTC.

This chain joins TRBV10-3 and TRBJ1-2, with 7 bases identical to TRBD1. CDR1 and CDR2 (germline): ENHRY, SYGVKD. The CDR3 is made up of 15 amino acids. V was pared by 4 bases and J by 2 bases, with 7 bases of the junction left unmatched. CDR3 region: CAISGGAGGNYGYTF. The CDR3 DNA follows: TGTGCCATCAGTGGGGGGGCAGGGGGAAACTATGGCTACACCTTC.

The chain carries TRBV5-1 and TRBJ1-3, with 8 nucleotides matching TRBD1. The CDR3 is made up of 17 amino acids. Germline CDR1 SGHRS, CDR2 YFSETQ. Unmatched junction bases numbered 10, after V lost 4 bases and J lost 1 base. The CDR3, as DNA: TGCGCCAGCAGCCCCCGGACAGGGCGCAAATCTGGAAACACCATATATTTT. Translated, it gives CASSPRTGRKSGNTIYF.

This chain joins TRBV19 and TRBJ2-3, with 7 bases matching TRBD2. Germline values: CDR1 LNHDA, CDR2 SQIVND (reference sequence). The CDR3 extends over 16 amino acids. Unmatched junction bases numbered 12, after V lost 6 bases and J lost 3 bases. This CDR3 is CASRRMAGVNTDTQYF. CDR3 bases: TGTGCCAGTAGGCGCATGGCGGGAGTTAATACAGATACGCAGTATTTT.

V and J are TRBV25-1 and TRBJ2-1, with 8 positions matching TRBD2. Unmatched junction bases numbered 11, after V lost 10 bases and J lost 3 bases. This CDR3 has 15 amino acids. Germline loops: CDR1 MGHDK, CDR2 SYGVNS. CDR3 loop: CATSIAGPDYNEQFF. The CDR3 DNA reads as TGTGCCACCTCGATAGCGGGACCTGACTACAATGAGCAGTTCTTC. The variable domain in full, with the rest retrieved from reference TRBV25-1 and TRBJ2-1, is EADIYQTPRYLVIGTGKKITLECSQTMGHDKMYWYQQDPGMELHLIHYSYGVNSTEKGDLSSESTVSRIRTEHFPLTLESARPSHTSQYLCATSIAGPDYNEQFFGPGTRLTVL.

The chain recombines TRBV5-8 with TRBJ1-3, with 11 bases that match TRBD1. V lost 4 bases to trimming and J lost 5 bases; unmatched junction nucleotides: 5. CDR3 length equals 15 residues. CDR1 and CDR2 (germline): SGHTS, YDEGEE. The CDR3 spells CASSRGQGGRNTIYF. CDR3 DNA: TGTGCCAGCAGCAGGGGACAGGGGGGAAGAAACACCATATATTTT.

The chain carries TRBV28 and TRBJ2-1, with TRBD2 identical over 14 bases. Germline V lookup: CDR1 MDHEN, CDR2 SYDVKM. The junction had 3 bases not matched to a gene; V was cut back by 6 bases and J by 8 bases. CDR3 size: 14 residues. DNA of the CDR3: TGTGCCAGCAGATGGGGACTAGCGGGAGATGAGCAGTTCTTC. Encoded protein: CASRWGLAGDEQFF. The entire variable domain, with the rest obtained from reference TRBV28 and TRBJ2-1, is as follows: DVKVTQSSRYLVKRTGEKVFLECVQDMDHENMFWYRQDPGLGLRLIYFSYDVKMKEKGDIPEGYSVSREKKERFSLILESASTNQTSMYLCASRWGLAGDEQFFGPGTRLTVL.

This rearrangement joins TRBV30 to TRBJ2-5; 8 bases map to TRBD2. The DNA matches TRBJ2-7 better at its end, which makes the J call doubtful. Germline CDR1 and CDR2: GTSNPN and SVGIG (reference sequence). The CDR3 runs 11 residues. CDR3: CAFSGNYEQYF. CDR3 bases: TGTGCCTTTAGCGGGAACTACGAGCAGTACTTC.

This clone has a single count. The chain uses TRBV27 and TRBJ2-1; TRBD2 aligns across 9 bases. The V and J ends lost 2 bases and 8 bases, in that order; junction bases with no gene match: 13. The CDR3 spans 17 residues. Germline V gene data show CDR1 as MNHEY and CDR2 as SMNVEV (reference sequence). The CDR3 sequence is CASSLLTSGLLGDEQFF. The CDR3, as DNA: TGTGCCAGCAGTTTACTGACTAGCGGACTCCTCGGGGATGAGCAGTTCTTC.

The V and J genes are TRBV5-8 and TRBJ1-2; D gene unclear. Germline CDR1 and CDR2: SGHTS and YDEGEE. V gave up 4 bases and J gave up 4 bases, with 14 bases separating them. The CDR3 totals 14 residues. The CDR3 nucleotides read TGTGCCAGCAGCCCGGTTTCCCACGCCTATGGCTACACCTTC. Its translation is CASSPVSHAYGYTF.

This chain connects TRBV25-1 to TRBJ2-1; 13 bases map to TRBD2. V shed 5 bases and J 4 bases; nucleotides not matched to a gene: 5. Germline V gene sequence: CDR1 MGHDK, CDR2 SYGVNS. This CDR3 spans 16 amino acids. The CDR3 spells CASSLGTSGTYNEQFF. The CDR3 DNA follows: TGTGCCAGCAGTCTAGGGACTAGCGGGACGTACAATGAGCAGTTCTTC.